This T cell receptor beta chain was documented in a study of T cells expressing NK-cell markers. Reprocessing the 5' RACE reads, TCRdb reports a single entry for every CDR3 protein and omits DNA. This sample's table reports about 300,000 distinct CDR3 sequences. CDR1 and CDR2 from the germline V gene are DFQATT and SNEGSKA (reference sequence). The CDR3 runs 13 residues. Input material: blood T cells: a sorted CD56 or NKG2C T cell subset, CD4+ or CD8+ T cells, or bulk PBMC T cells (not recorded which). This receptor was taken from a woman between 18 and 69 years old in good health. The chain employs TRBV20-1 and TRBJ1-5; the TCRdb call, TRBD1, lacks DNA for checking. The CDR3 is CSARQGVNQPQHF.